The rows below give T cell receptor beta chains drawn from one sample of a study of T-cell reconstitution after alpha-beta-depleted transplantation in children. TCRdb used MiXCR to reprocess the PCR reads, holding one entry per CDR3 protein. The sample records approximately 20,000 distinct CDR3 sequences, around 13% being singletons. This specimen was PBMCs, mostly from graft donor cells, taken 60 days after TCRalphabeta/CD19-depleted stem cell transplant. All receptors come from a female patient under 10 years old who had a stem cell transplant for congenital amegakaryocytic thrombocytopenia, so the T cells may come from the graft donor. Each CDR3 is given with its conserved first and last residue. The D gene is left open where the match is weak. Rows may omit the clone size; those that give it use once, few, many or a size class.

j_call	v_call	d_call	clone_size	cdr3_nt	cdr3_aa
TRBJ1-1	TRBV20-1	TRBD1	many	TGCAGTGCCTTGACAGGGGGCACTGAAGCTTTCTTT	CSALTGGTEAFF
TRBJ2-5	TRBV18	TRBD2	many	TGTGCCAGCTCACCTATTCTTAGCGGGAGCGCTCGGGAGACCCAGTACTTC	CASSPILSGSARETQYF
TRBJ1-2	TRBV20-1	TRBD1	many	TGCAGTGCCCCTAACGGGCCACAGGGGAACACTAGGGGCTACACCTTC	CSAPNGPQGNTRGYTF
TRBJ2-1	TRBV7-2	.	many	TGTGCCAGCAGCTCCCAAGGTAGACGAACCAATGAGCAGTTCTTC	CASSSQGRRTNEQFF
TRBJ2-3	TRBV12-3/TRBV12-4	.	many	TGTGCCAGCAGTCGGGACGGACGAGCGCAGTATTTT	CASSRDGRAQYF
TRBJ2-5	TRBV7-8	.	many	TGTGCCAGCAGCCCTACCATCGGGGCAGGAGAGACCCAGTACTTC	CASSPTIGAGETQYF
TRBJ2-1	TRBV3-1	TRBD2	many	TGTGCCAGCAGCCAGTTTCGAGGGACTAGCGGGTACAATGAGCAGTTCTTC	CASSQFRGTSGYNEQFF
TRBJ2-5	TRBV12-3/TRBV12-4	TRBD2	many	TGTGCCAGCAGTTTAGGGACTAGCCAAGAGACCCAGTACTTC	CASSLGTSQETQYF
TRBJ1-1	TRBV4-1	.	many	TGCGCCAGCAGCCGACAGATGAACACTGAAGCTTTCTTT	CASSRQMNTEAFF
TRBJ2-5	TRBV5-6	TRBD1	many	TGTGCCAGCAGCTTGGAGGGGACAGGGCAGGAGACCCAGTACTTC	CASSLEGTGQETQYF
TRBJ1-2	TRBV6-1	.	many	TGTGCCAGCAGTAGTTACTATGGCTACACCTTC	CASSSYYGYTF
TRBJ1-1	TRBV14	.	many	TGTGCCAGCAGACCGCCCCTTCACACTGAAGCTTTCTTT	CASRPPLHTEAFF
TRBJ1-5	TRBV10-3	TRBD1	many	TGTGCCATCAGTGAGAGGACAGGGGGCAATCAGCCCCAGCATTTT	CAISERTGGNQPQHF
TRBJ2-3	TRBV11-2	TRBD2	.	TGTGCCAGCAGCAAATTGGGACCAGCGGGAGGAGCCATGGGCACAGATACGCAGTATTTT	CASSKLGPAGGAMGTDTQYF
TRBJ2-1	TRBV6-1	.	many	TGTGCCAGCAGTGAATGGAGGACTACCAACAATGAGCAGTTCTTC	CASSEWRTTNNEQFF
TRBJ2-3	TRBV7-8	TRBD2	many	TGTGCCAGCAGCCACCACCGCACTAGCGATAGCACAGATACGCAGTATTTT	CASSHHRTSDSTDTQYF
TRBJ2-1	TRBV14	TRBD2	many	TGTGCCAGCAGTTCACTAGCGGGACGCGATGAGCAGTTCTTC	CASSSLAGRDEQFF
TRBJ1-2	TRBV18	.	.	TGTGCCAGCTCACCACCAGGAGAATATAACTATTGCTACACCTTC	CASSPPGEYNYCYTF
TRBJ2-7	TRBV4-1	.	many	TGCGCCAGCAGCCAAGAACCTCGGACTCCCAACTCCTACGAGCAGTACTTC	CASSQEPRTPNSYEQYF
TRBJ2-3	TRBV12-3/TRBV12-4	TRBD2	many	TGTGCCAGCAGCTCGGGACTAGCGTTCGCAGATACGCAGTATTTT	CASSSGLAFADTQYF
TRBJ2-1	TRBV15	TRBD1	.	TGTGCCACCAGCAGAGATCAAGGACAGGGTAAGGGCTACAATGAGCAGTTCTTC	CATSRDQGQGKGYNEQFF
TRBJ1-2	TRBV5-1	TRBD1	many	TGCGCCAGCAGCGGGGACAGGGGATATGGCTACACCTTC	CASSGDRGYGYTF
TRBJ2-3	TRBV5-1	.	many	TGCGCCAGCAGCTTGACAAGGGTGGCCACAGATACGCAGTATTTT	CASSLTRVATDTQYF
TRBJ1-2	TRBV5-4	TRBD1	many	TGTGCCAGCAGCTTGGTCGGACAGGGGGAGAGTGGCTACACCTTC	CASSLVGQGESGYTF
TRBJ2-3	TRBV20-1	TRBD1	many	TGCAGTGCCCGGCAGGGGGAGTCGAGTATTGATACGCAGTATTTT	CSARQGESSIDTQYF
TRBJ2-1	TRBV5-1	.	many	TGCGCCAGCAGCTTCTCGACAAGCAACAATGAGCAGTTCTTC	CASSFSTSNNEQFF
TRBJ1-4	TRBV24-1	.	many	TGTGCCACCAGTGATTTGGGTTTACGGGTTACGAAGGAAAAACTGTTTTTT	CATSDLGLRVTKEKLFF
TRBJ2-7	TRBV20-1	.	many	TGCAGTGCTAGGGACTTGAGCGACTACGAGCAGTACTTC	CSARDLSDYEQYF
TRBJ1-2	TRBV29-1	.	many	TGCAGCGTTTCCCCGGAGCCAAACTATGGCTACACCTTC	CSVSPEPNYGYTF